This T cell receptor (beta chain) was profiled in a study of blood T cells in healthy people across ages. Notes on the study in general: Estimates drawn from one million T cells were deemed to understate diversity.

Through a sample-barcoded 5' primer and a J-beta primer mix, a second PCR was run for 7 to 11 cycles. TCRdb re-analysed the 5' RACE reads in MiXCR, keeping a single row per CDR3 protein. Among roughly 800,000 distinct CDR3 sequences listed, 58% were seen once. This clonotype was found a few times. Antigen: not known. V lost 5 bases to trimming and J lost 7 bases, with 14 bases between them. CDR1 SGHTA and CDR2 FQGNSA come from the germline V gene. The CDR3 is 13 residues long. Investigators took around 10 milliliters of peripheral blood from every donor. The genes are TRBV7-2 and TRBJ1-2; D is perhaps TRBD1 (5 bases). The source of this sequence is a man aged 30 to 39 in good health. Sequencing used blood. CDR3 in amino acids: CASSLTAEGGYTF. The CDR3 bases are TGTGCCAGCAGCCTGACAGCCGAGGGTGGCTACACCTTC. Full variable domain (outside the CDR3, taken from reference TRBV7-2 and TRBJ1-2): GAGVSQSPSNKVTEKGKDVELRCDPISGHTALYWYRQSLGQGLEFLIYFQGNSAPDKSGLPSDRFSAERTGGSVSTLTIQRTQQEDSAVYLCASSLTAEGGYTFGSGTRLTVV.